A selection of T cell receptor beta chains follows, all from one sample in a study of T cell responses to AZD1222 COVID-19 vaccine. Assay: immunoSEQ multiplex PCR; the TCRdb copy retains only in-frame clones and omits some. The sample records about 150,000 clones, 75% to 95% being singletons. Sequenced here: peripheral blood, sampled on day 0 of MenACWY control vaccination. These receptors all come from an adult in good health. Each CDR3 is given with its conserved first and last residue. Fields, in order: J gene, clone size, D gene, V gene, CDR3 DNA, CDR3 protein. The D gene is left open where the match is weak. Expanded clones get a size class; other rows say once, few or many, or leave the size out.

TRBJ1-6	.	TRBD1	TRBV5-1	TGCGCCAGCAGCCTGGGTGGACAGGGGAGATCACCCCTCCACTTT	CASSLGGQGRSPLHF
TRBJ2-1	.	TRBD2	TRBV9	TGTGCCAGCAGCCTGAGATCAGGGACTAGCGGGAGGAATGAGCAGTTCTTC	CASSLRSGTSGRNEQFF
TRBJ2-7	.	.	TRBV18	TGTGCCAGCTCACCTACCTGGGACGGAACCTACGAGCAGTACTTC	CASSPTWDGTYEQYF
TRBJ1-2	.	.	TRBV10-3	TGTGCCATCAGTGAGGGAGGGACTGTCGGCTACACCTTC	CAISEGGTVGYTF
TRBJ1-2	.	.	TRBV2	TGTGCCAGCTCTGAGGGGAACCCGCCCAACTATGGCTACACCTTC	CASSEGNPPNYGYTF
TRBJ1-1	.	.	TRBV30	TGTGCCTGGTTGAGGAACACTGAAGCTTTCTTT	CAWLRNTEAFF
TRBJ1-3	.	.	TRBV11-2	TGTGCCAGCAGCTCCCGTTTAGGGGAATATGGAAACACCATATATTTT	CASSSRLGEYGNTIYF
TRBJ2-7	.	TRBD2	TRBV6-5	TGTGCCAGCAGCCGCGGGAGGGGGCCCTACGAGCAGTACTTC	CASSRGRGPYEQYF
TRBJ1-3	.	.	TRBV9	TGTGCCAGCAGCGTAGTGGGTTCTGGAAACACCATATATTTT	CASSVVGSGNTIYF
TRBJ2-3	.	TRBD2	TRBV25-1	TGTGCCAGCAGTCTAGCGGCTACAGATACGCAGTATTTT	CASSLAATDTQYF
TRBJ2-2	.	.	TRBV7-8	TGTGCCAGCAGCCAACAGCGGACGGGTCTAACCGGGGAGCTGTTTTTT	CASSQQRTGLTGELFF
TRBJ2-2	once	TRBD1	TRBV10-1	TGCGCCAGCAGCCAGGGGGTTATCGTAGGCGGGGAGCTGTTTTTT	CASSQGVIVGGELFF
TRBJ2-7	.	TRBD2	TRBV7-9	TGTGCCAGCAGTCCGGGACTAGCGGGAAACGAGCAGTACTTC	CASSPGLAGNEQYF
TRBJ1-2	.	.	TRBV6-5	TGTGCCAGCAGAGCAGGGGCGGGTGGCTACACCTTC	CASRAGAGGYTF
TRBJ2-3	once	.	TRBV15	TGTGCCACCAGGGGGGGTCATCGCACAGATACGCAGTATTTT	CATRGGHRTDTQYF
TRBJ1-1	.	.	TRBV6-5	TGTGCCAGCAGTTACTCGAGGGCGGGGGGGAACACTGAAGCTTTCTTT	CASSYSRAGGNTEAFF
TRBJ2-1	.	TRBD2	TRBV11-3	TGTGCCAGCAGTCCCGGACTAGCGGGTGATTACAATGAGCAGTTCTTC	CASSPGLAGDYNEQFF
TRBJ1-5	.	.	TRBV11-2	TGTGCCAGCAGCTTAGTAGGCGGGAATCAGCCCCAGCATTTT	CASSLVGGNQPQHF
TRBJ1-2	.	TRBD1	TRBV4-2	TGTGCCAGCAGCCAAGATGGACAGGGGGAAGGTGGCTACACCTTC	CASSQDGQGEGGYTF
TRBJ1-5	.	.	TRBV2	TGTGCCAGCAGGAGGAATGGGCTAGGACCCAATCAGCCCCAGCATTTT	CASRRNGLGPNQPQHF
TRBJ2-1	.	TRBD2	TRBV10-1	TGCGCCAGCAGTGCGTGGACTAGCGGGAGTACCAGCTCCTACAATGAGCAGTTCTTC	CASSAWTSGSTSSYNEQFF
TRBJ2-7	.	.	TRBV27	TGTGCCAGCCGACCGGGAGACCTGGTCTCCTACGAGCAGTACTTC	CASRPGDLVSYEQYF
TRBJ2-7	once	.	TRBV27	TGTGCCAGCAGTTTGTCCCGACCGACGGGGGGCGGTGAGCAGTACTTC	CASSLSRPTGGGEQYF
TRBJ2-3	.	.	TRBV20-1	TGCAGTGCTAGTGCTATGACCCTCTTCCTCACAGATACGCAGTATTTT	CSASAMTLFLTDTQYF
TRBJ2-3	.	.	TRBV7-3	TGTGCCAGCAGCTCCCTAAGCACAGATACGCAGTATTTT	CASSSLSTDTQYF
TRBJ2-1	.	TRBD2	TRBV6-5	TGTGCCAGCAGTTCTAGCGGGAGCTCCTACAATGAGCAGTTCTTC	CASSSSGSSYNEQFF
TRBJ1-1	once	.	TRBV12-3/TRBV12-4	TGTGCCAGCAGTTTATATACAGGAGAAGCTTTCTTT	CASSLYTGEAFF
TRBJ1-5	.	.	TRBV19	TGTGCCACCCGACTTCGAGGTCAGCCCCAGCATTTT	CATRLRGQPQHF
TRBJ2-5	.	.	TRBV3-1/TRBV3-2	TGTGCCAGCAGCCAAGGAAAATGGGCTTTGGGGACCCAGTACTTC	CASSQGKWALGTQYF
TRBJ2-5	.	TRBD1	TRBV3-1/TRBV3-2	TGTGCCAGCAGCCAAGATAGGACAGGGGGCATAGGGTACTTC	CASSQDRTGGIGYF
TRBJ1-2	.	.	TRBV18	TGTGCCAGCTCAACCCAAGGTGGCTACACCTTC	CASSTQGGYTF
TRBJ1-2	once	TRBD1	TRBV12-3/TRBV12-4	TGTGCCAGCAGTCAGGGACAGAATGGCGGCTACACCTTC	CASSQGQNGGYTF
TRBJ2-1	.	.	TRBV7-2	TGTGCCAGCAGCATAACTGCGAGCTCCTACAATGAGCAGTTCTTC	CASSITASSYNEQFF
TRBJ1-1	.	TRBD1	TRBV2	TGTGCCGTAGGACAGGGAGGTACTGAAGCTTTCTTT	CAVGQGGTEAFF
TRBJ2-2	.	TRBD1	TRBV19	TGTGCCAGTAACCTTTCGCCCGGGACAGGGGACACCGGGGAGCTGTTTTTT	CASNLSPGTGDTGELFF
TRBJ2-3	.	TRBD2	TRBV7-3	TGTGCCAGCAGCCCCAGACTAGCGACAGATACGCAGTATTTT	CASSPRLATDTQYF
TRBJ1-4	.	TRBD1	TRBV5-1	TGCGCCAGCAGCCGGGACAGCGCTAATGAAAAACTGTTTTTT	CASSRDSANEKLFF
TRBJ1-2	.	.	TRBV29-1	TGCAGCGTTGTGGGAGGGCAGGGAAACTATGGCTACACCTTC	CSVVGGQGNYGYTF
TRBJ1-3	.	.	TRBV7-2	TGTGCCAGCAGCTTAGTCGGGGGGGCCACTGGAAACACCATATATTTT	CASSLVGGATGNTIYF
TRBJ2-2	once	TRBD1	TRBV2	TGTGCCAGCAACCCGACAGGGCACACCGGGGAGCTGTTTTTT	CASNPTGHTGELFF
TRBJ1-2	.	TRBD1	TRBV10-3	TGTGCCATCAGTGAATCCGGGACAGCACAACCCTATGGCTACACCTTC	CAISESGTAQPYGYTF
TRBJ1-4	once	TRBD1	TRBV6-5	TGTGCCAGCAGCCACGGGACAGCTAATGAAAAACTGTTTTTT	CASSHGTANEKLFF
TRBJ1-2	.	.	TRBV30	TGTGCCTGGACTCTGCGGGACTCGAGTGGCTACACCTTC	CAWTLRDSSGYTF
TRBJ1-1	.	.	TRBV7-9	TGTGCCAGCAGCTTAGAAAATGAAGCTTTCTTT	CASSLENEAFF
TRBJ2-5	once	.	TRBV4-1	TGCGCCAGCAGCCCAAAGTGGGTGACTATCCAAGAGACCCAGTACTTC	CASSPKWVTIQETQYF
TRBJ2-7	.	.	TRBV5-1	TGCGCCAGCAGCTTGGTTGTGACAGCCTCCTACGAGCAGTACTTC	CASSLVVTASYEQYF
TRBJ1-5	.	TRBD1	TRBV7-2	TGTGCCAGCAGCTATCAGGGGGCGAGGAATCAGCCCCAGCATTTT	CASSYQGARNQPQHF
TRBJ1-6	.	.	TRBV27	TGTGCCAGCAGTCCTCGGGGGGGGAGCTCCTATAATTCACCCCTCCACTTT	CASSPRGGSSYNSPLHF
TRBJ2-2	.	TRBD1	TRBV6-6	TGTGCCAGCAGCCCGACAGGGGGGCCCGGGGAGCTGTTTTTT	CASSPTGGPGELFF
TRBJ1-5	.	.	TRBV7-2	TGTGCCAGCAGCTTTCAGACCAATCAGCCCCAGCATTTT	CASSFQTNQPQHF
TRBJ2-3	.	TRBD2	TRBV11-2	TGTGCCAGCAGCTCCGCTCGACTAGCCGGGGCGTTCACAGATACGCAGTATTTT	CASSSARLAGAFTDTQYF
TRBJ2-3	once	.	TRBV5-8	TGTGCCAGCGAGGGGGGGGCAGATACGCAGTATTTT	CASEGGADTQYF
TRBJ1-6	.	.	TRBV19	TGTGCCAGTAGTTCGGACGGACGGCTGGGCAATTCACCCCTCCACTTT	CASSSDGRLGNSPLHF
TRBJ1-1	.	TRBD1	TRBV19	TGTGCCAGTAGATCGGCAGGGGGCGTCAACACTGAAGCTTTCTTT	CASRSAGGVNTEAFF
TRBJ1-2	.	.	TRBV28	TGTGCCAGCAGTCCTCCGGGCTATGGCTACACCTTC	CASSPPGYGYTF
TRBJ2-1	.	.	TRBV4-1	TGCGCCAGCAGCCAAGTAGTCCCAGCGCTCAATGAGCAGTTCTTC	CASSQVVPALNEQFF